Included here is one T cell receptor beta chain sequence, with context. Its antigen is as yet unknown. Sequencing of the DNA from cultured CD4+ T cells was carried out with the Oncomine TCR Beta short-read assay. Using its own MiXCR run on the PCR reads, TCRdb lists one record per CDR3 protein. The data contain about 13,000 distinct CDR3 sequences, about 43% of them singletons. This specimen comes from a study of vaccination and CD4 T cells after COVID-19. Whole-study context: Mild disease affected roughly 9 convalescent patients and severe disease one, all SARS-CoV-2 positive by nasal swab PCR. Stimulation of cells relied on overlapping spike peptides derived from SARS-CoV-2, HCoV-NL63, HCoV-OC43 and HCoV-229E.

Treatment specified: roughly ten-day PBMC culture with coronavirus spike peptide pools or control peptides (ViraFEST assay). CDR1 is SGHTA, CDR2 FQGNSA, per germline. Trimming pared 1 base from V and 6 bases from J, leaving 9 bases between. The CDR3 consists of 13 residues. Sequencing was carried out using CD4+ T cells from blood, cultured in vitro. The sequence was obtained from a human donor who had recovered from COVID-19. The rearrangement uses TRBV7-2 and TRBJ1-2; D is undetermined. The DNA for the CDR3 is TGTGCCAGCAGCTTAGATCTATCGAATGGCTACACCTTC. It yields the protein CASSLDLSNGYTF.